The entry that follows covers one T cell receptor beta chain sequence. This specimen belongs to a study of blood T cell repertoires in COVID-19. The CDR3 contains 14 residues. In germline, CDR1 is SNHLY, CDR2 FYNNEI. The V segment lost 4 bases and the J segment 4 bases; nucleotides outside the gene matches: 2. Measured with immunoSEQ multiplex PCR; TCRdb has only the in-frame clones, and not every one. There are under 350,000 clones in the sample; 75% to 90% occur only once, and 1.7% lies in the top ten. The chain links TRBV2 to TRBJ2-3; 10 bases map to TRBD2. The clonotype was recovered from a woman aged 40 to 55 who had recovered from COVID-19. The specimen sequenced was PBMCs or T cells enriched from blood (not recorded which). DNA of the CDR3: TGTGCCAGCAGTGCCAGCGGGGGGGCAGATACGCAGTATTTT. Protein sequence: CASSASGGADTQYF.